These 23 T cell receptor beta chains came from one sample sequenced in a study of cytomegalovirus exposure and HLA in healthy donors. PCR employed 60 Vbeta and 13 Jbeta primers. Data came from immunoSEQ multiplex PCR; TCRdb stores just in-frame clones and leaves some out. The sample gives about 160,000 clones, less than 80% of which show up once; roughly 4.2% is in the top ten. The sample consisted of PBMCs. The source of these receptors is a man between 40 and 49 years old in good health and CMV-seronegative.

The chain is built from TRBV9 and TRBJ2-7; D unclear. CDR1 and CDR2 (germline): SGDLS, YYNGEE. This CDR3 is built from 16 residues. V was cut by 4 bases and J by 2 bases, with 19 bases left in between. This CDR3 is CASSPRGVVVPYEQYF. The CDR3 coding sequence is TGTGCCAGCAGCCCGAGAGGTGTGGTTGTGCCCTACGAGCAGTACTTC.

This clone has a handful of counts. DNA of the CDR3: TGTGCCAGCAGTGAGGACAGGGGAAGGGACGAGCAGTACTTC. It encodes CASSEDRGRDEQYF. This chain links TRBV2 with TRBJ2-7; 9 nucleotides align to TRBD1. Per germline, CDR1 SNHLY and CDR2 FYNNEI. The CDR3 is 14 amino acids. With V trimmed by 3 bases and J by 5 bases, 5 bases remained unmatched.

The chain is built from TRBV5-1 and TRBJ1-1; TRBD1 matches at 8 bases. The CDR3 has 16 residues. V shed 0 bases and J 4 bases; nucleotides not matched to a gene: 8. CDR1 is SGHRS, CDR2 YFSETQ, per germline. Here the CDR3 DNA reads TGCGCCAGCAGCTTGGCTACGGACAGGGCGCGCACTGAAGCTTTCTTT. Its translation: CASSLATDRARTEAFF. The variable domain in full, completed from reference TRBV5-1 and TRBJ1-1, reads KAGVTQTPRYLIKTRGQQVTLSCSPISGHRSVSWYQQTPGQGLQFLFEYFSETQRNKGNFPGRFSGRQFSNSRSEMNVSTLELGDSALYLCASSLATDRARTEAFFGQGTRLTVV.

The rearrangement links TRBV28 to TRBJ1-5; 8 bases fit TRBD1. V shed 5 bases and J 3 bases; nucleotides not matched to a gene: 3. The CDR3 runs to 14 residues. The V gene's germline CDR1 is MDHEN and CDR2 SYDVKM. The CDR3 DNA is TGTGCCAGCAGTCCGACAGGGGTCAATCAGCCCCAGCATTTT. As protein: CASSPTGVNQPQHF.

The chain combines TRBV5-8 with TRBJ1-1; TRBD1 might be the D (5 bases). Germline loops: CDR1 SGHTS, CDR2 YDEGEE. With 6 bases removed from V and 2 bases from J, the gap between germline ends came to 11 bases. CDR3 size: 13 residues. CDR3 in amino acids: CASKEGLNTEAFF. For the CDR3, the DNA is TGTGCCAGCAAGGAGGGGCTTAACACTGAAGCTTTCTTT.

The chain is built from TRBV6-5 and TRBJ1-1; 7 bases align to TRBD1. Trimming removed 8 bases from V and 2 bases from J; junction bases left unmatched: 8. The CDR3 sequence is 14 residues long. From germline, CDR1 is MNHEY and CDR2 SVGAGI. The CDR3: CASRQTGPNTEAFF. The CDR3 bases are TGTGCCAGCCGCCAGACAGGGCCCAACACTGAAGCTTTCTTT.

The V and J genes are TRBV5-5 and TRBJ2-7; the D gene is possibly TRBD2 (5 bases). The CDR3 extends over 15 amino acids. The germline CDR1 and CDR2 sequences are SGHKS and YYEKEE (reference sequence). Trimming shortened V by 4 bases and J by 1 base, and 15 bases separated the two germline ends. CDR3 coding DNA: TGTGCCAGCAGCCGGGATCTAAGCACTTCCTACGAGCAGTACTTC. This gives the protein CASSRDLSTSYEQYF.

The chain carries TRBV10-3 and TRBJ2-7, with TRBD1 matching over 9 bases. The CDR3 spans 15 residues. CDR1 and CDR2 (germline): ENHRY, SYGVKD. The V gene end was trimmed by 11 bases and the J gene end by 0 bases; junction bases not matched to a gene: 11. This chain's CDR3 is CASTLGQGSSYEQYF. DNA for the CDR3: TGTGCCTCAACACTAGGACAGGGGAGCTCCTACGAGCAGTACTTC.

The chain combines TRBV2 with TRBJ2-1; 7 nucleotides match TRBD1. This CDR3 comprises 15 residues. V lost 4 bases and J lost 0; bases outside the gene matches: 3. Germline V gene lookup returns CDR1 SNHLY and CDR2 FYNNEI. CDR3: CASSVDRASYNEQFF. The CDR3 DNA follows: TGTGCCAGCAGTGTCGACAGGGCCTCCTACAATGAGCAGTTCTTC.

The CDR3 protein is CASSFRGTDTQYF. DNA of the CDR3: TGTGCCAGCAGTTTCAGGGGCACAGATACGCAGTATTTT. The V and J genes are TRBV28 and TRBJ2-3; D is perhaps TRBD1 (5 bases). CDR1 is MDHEN, CDR2 SYDVKM, per germline. This CDR3 has 13 residues. Trimming took off 3 bases at V and 1 base at J, with 5 bases between the two ends.

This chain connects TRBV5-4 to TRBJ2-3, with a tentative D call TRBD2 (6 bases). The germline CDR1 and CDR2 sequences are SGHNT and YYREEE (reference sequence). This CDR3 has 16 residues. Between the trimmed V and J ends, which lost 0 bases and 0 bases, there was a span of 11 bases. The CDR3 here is CASSLGLGGSTDTQYF. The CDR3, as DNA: TGTGCCAGCAGCTTGGGACTAGGCGGTAGCACAGATACGCAGTATTTT. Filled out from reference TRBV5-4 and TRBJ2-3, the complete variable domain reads ETGVTQSPTHLIKTRGQQVTLRCSSQSGHNTVSWYQQALGQGPQFIFQYYREEENGRGNFPPRFSGLQFPNYSSELNVNALELDDSALYLCASSLGLGGSTDTQYFGPGTRLTVL.

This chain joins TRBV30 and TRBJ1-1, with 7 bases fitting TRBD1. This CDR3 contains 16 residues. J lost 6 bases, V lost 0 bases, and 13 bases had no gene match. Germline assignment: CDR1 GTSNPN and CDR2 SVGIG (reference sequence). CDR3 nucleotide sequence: TGTGCCTGGAGTGTTACCCGAGGACAAGGGGGCGCTGAAGCTTTCTTT. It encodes CAWSVTRGQGGAEAFF.

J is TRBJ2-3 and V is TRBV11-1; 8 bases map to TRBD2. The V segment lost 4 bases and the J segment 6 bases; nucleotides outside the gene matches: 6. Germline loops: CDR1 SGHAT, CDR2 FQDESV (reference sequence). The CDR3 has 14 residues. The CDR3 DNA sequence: TGTGCCAGCAGCTCGGGAGTAGCGGGGGATACGCAGTATTTT. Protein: CASSSGVAGDTQYF.

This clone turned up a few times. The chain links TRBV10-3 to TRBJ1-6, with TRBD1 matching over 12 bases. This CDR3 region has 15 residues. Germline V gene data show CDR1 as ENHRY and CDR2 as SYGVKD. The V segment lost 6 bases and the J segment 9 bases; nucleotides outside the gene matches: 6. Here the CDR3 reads CAISPGTGGTSPLHF. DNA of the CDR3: TGTGCCATCAGCCCCGGGACAGGGGGCACTTCACCCCTCCACTTT.

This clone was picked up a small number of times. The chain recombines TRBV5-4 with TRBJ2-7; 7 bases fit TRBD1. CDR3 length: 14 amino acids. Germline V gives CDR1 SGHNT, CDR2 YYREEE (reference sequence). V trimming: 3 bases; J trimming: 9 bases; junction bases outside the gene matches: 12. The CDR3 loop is CASSYPGQVGGQYF. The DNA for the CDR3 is TGTGCCAGCAGCTACCCAGGACAGGTGGGCGGGCAGTACTTC.

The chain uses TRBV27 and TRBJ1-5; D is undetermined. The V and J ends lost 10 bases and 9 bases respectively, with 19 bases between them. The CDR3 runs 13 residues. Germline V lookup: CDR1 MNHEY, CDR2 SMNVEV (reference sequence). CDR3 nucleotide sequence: TGTGCCACCCGATCAACCCCGTCGAGGCCCCAGCATTTT. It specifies CATRSTPSRPQHF.

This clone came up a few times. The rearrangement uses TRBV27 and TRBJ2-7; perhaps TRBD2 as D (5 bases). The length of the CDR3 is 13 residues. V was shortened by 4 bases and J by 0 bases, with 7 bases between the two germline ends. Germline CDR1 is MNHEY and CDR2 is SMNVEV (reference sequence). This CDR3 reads CASSYGGSYEQYF. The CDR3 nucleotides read TGTGCCAGCAGTTATGGAGGCTCCTACGAGCAGTACTTC.

In DNA form, the CDR3 reads TGTGCCAGCCGCCCCGGGACAGGCTCCTACGAGCAGTACTTC. It translates to CASRPGTGSYEQYF. The V gene is TRBV2, the J gene TRBJ2-7; 8 nucleotides align to TRBD1. The trim removed 8 bases at V and 0 bases at J, leaving 6 bases unmatched. This CDR3 spans 14 amino acids. Per the germline V gene, CDR1 is SNHLY and CDR2 is FYNNEI.

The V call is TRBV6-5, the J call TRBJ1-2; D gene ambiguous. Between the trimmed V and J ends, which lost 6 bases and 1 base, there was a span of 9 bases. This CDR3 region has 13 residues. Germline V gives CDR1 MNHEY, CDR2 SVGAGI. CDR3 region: CASSSQDNYGYTF. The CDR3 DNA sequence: TGTGCCAGCAGCAGCCAGGATAACTATGGCTACACCTTC.

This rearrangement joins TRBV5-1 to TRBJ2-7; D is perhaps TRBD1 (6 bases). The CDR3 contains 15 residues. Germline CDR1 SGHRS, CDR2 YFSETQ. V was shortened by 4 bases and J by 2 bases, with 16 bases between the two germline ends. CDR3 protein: CASSLSSTGTYEQYF. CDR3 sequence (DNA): TGCGCCAGCAGCCTGTCGTCTACAGGGACCTACGAGCAGTACTTC.

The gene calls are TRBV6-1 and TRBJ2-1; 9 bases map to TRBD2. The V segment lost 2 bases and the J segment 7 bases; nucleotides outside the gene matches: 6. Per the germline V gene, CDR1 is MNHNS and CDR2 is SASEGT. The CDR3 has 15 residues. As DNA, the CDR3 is TGTGCCAGCAGTGAACTCGCGGGGGGGAGGAATGAGCAGTTCTTC. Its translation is CASSELAGGRNEQFF.

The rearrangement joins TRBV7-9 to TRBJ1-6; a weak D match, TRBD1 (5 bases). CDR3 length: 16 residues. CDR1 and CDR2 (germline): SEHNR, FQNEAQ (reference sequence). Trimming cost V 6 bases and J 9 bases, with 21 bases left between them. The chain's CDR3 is CASSPNSGTGGSPLHF. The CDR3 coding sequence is TGTGCCAGCAGTCCGAACTCCGGGACCGGGGGTTCACCCCTCCACTTT.

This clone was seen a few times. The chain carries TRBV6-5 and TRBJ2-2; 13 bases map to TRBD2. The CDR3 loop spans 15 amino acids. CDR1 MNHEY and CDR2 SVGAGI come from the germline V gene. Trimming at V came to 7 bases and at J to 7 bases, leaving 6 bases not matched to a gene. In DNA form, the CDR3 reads TGTGCCAGCACTCGGACTAGCGGGGGCGTCGGGGAGCTGTTTTTT. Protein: CASTRTSGGVGELFF.